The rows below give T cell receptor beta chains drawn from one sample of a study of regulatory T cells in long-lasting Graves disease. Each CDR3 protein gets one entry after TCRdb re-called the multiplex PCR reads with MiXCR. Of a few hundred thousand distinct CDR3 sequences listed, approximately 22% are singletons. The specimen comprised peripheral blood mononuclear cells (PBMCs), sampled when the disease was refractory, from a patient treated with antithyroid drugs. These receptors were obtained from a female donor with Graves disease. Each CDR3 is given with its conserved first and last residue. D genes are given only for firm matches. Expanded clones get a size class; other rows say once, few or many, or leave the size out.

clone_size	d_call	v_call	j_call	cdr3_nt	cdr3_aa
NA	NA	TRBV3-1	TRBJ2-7	TGTGCCAGCAGTAACGGGCTGGGGTCCTACGAGCAGTACTTC	CASSNGLGSYEQYF
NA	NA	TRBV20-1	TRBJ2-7	TGCAGTGCTAGAACCTTGGACAACTACGAGCAGTACTTC	CSARTLDNYEQYF
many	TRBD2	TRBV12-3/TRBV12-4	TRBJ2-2	TGTGCCAGCAGTTTGAGAGCGGGAGGGACCGGGGAGCTGTTTTTT	CASSLRAGGTGELFF
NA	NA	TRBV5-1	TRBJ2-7	TGCGCCAGCAGAGGGGCCTACTCCTACGAGCAGTACTTC	CASRGAYSYEQYF
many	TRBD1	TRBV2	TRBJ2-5	TGTGCCAGCCAGGACAGGTATAAAGAGACCCAGTACTTC	CASQDRYKETQYF
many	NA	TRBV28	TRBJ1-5	TGTGCCAGCAGTCGACTGGGGAATCAGCCCCAGCATTTT	CASSRLGNQPQHF
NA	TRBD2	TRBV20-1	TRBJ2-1	TGCAGTGCTAGAACACTAGCGTACTCCTACAATGAGCAGTTCTTC	CSARTLAYSYNEQFF
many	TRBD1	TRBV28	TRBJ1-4	TGTGCCAGCTGTTACGGACAGGGGAAAAACAAAAAACTGTTTTTT	CASCYGQGKNKKLFF
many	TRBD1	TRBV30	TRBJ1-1	TGTGCCTGGAACAGGGGGCGGACTGAAGCTTTCTTT	CAWNRGRTEAFF
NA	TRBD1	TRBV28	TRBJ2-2	TGTGCCACAGAATCGGGGCGGACAGGGGGCCCCGGGGAGCTGTTTTTT	CATESGRTGGPGELFF
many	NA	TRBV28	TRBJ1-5	TGTGCCAGCAGTTTCGAATTCGGGGACGGTCAGCCCCAGCATTTT	CASSFEFGDGQPQHF